One sample yielded the 20 T cell receptor beta chains listed below, sequenced in a study of blood T cell repertoires in COVID-19 (TCRdb year 2020). The library relied on the immunoSEQ multiplex PCR assay. In TCRdb, the immuneACCESS table is reduced to in-frame sequences with V and J assigned. These tables do not hold every clone; where another copy was compared, an unresolved V gene accounts for under half, and the others remain unexplained. A total of under 200,000 clones appear in this sample, roughly 91% of them only once. Approximately 2% of the sample lies in the top ten. Sequenced sample: peripheral blood. The receptors derive from a man between 18 and 29 years old with acute or convalescent COVID-19.

The genes are TRBV19 and TRBJ2-3; 7 nucleotides agree with TRBD2. Germline assignment: CDR1 LNHDA and CDR2 SQIVND (reference sequence). This CDR3 contains 15 residues. The ends lost 9 bases at V and 4 bases at J; junction bases unmatched: 13. CDR3 bases: TGTGCCAGCCGCTGGGGGGGTTTTGGTGCAGATACGCAGTATTTT. Its protein product is CASRWGGFGADTQYF. Complete variable domain (other parts from reference TRBV19 and TRBJ2-3): DGGITQSPKYLFRKEGQNVTLSCEQNLNHDAMYWYRQDPGQGLRLIYYSQIVNDFQKGDIAEGYSVSREKKESFPLTVTSAQKNPTAFYLCASRWGGFGADTQYFGPGTRLTVL.

The chain carries TRBV19 and TRBJ1-4; D not certain. The CDR3 is 13 amino acids. Germline CDR1 and CDR2: LNHDA and SQIVND (reference sequence). V lost 6 bases and J lost 17, with 22 bases in between. CDR3 residues: CASSQAPWSRGFF. Written as DNA, the CDR3 is TGTGCCAGTAGCCAAGCCCCCTGGTCGCGAGGATTTTTT.

This clone was seen more than once but under ten times. The V gene is TRBV29-1, the J gene TRBJ1-3; 10 bases line up with TRBD1. The V and J ends lost 6 bases and 0 bases, in that order; junction bases with no gene match: 2. The CDR3 extends over 14 amino acids. CDR1 and CDR2 (germline): SQVTM, ANQGSEA. Here the CDR3 DNA reads TGCAGCGTGGGACAGGGGACCTCTGGAAACACCATATATTTT. Protein sequence: CSVGQGTSGNTIYF.

The rearrangement joins TRBV5-5 to TRBJ2-7; tentatively, D is TRBD1 (5 bases). Germline CDR1 SGHKS, CDR2 YYEKEE (reference sequence). CDR3 size: 17 residues. Trimming took 2 bases from V and 9 from J, leaving 27 bases between them. CDR3 protein: CASSFAQRGAVWDRQYF. The DNA for the CDR3 is TGTGCCAGCAGCTTTGCGCAAAGGGGCGCAGTCTGGGATCGGCAGTACTTC.

V and J are TRBV5-1 and TRBJ2-3; tentative D call: TRBD1 (7 bases). V lost 3 bases and J lost 4, with 15 bases in between. There are 15 residues in the CDR3. CDR1 is SGHRS and CDR2 is YFSETQ in the germline V gene. The CDR3 here is CASSSGQGGADTQYF. The CDR3 DNA follows: TGCGCCAGCAGCTCGGGTCAGGGGGGAGCAGATACGCAGTATTTT.

This chain joins TRBV29-1 and TRBJ1-2, with no clear D. Germline CDR1 SQVTM, CDR2 ANQGSEA. The CDR3 is made up of 11 amino acids. The CDR3 nucleotides are TGCAGTACTGAAGCTAACTATGGCTACACCTTC. Translation: CSTEANYGYTF. The entire variable domain, with the rest obtained from reference TRBV29-1 and TRBJ1-2, is as follows: SAVISQKPSRDICQRGTSLTIQCQVDSQVTMMFWYRQQPGQSLTLIATANQGSEATYESGFVIDKFPISRPNLTFSTLTVSNMSPEDSSIYLCSTEANYGYTFGSGTRLTVV.

The chain carries TRBV5-1 and TRBJ2-7, with D unresolved. V shed 0 bases and J shed 5 bases, with 9 bases lying between them. Germline V gives CDR1 SGHRS, CDR2 YFSETQ. This CDR3 contains 13 residues. The CDR3 sequence: CASSLDGNDEQYF. The CDR3 coding sequence is TGCGCCAGCAGCTTGGATGGCAACGACGAGCAGTACTTC.

The chain has TRBV6-5 and TRBJ1-2; no clear D gene. The germline V gene has CDR1 MNHEY and CDR2 SVGAGI. V was shortened by 7 bases and J by 7 bases, with 16 bases between the two germline ends. CDR3 length: 13 residues. The chain's CDR3 is CASTERVIGGYTF. In DNA, the CDR3 is TGTGCCAGCACCGAGAGAGTGATTGGTGGCTACACCTTC.

The rearrangement uses TRBV25-1 and TRBJ1-4; unclear D gene. This CDR3 comprises 12 residues. Germline V gives CDR1 MGHDK, CDR2 SYGVNS. Trimming left V 6 bases short and J 10 bases short, with 12 bases between. CDR3 protein: CASRLTRGKLFF. The CDR3 DNA follows: TGTGCCAGCAGGCTGACCCGGGGAAAACTGTTTTTT.

The chain uses TRBV10-1 and TRBJ2-2; D might be TRBD1 (6 bases). This CDR3 contains 16 residues. V was trimmed by 0 bases and J by 4 bases, leaving 12 bases between them. The germline V gene has CDR1 WNHNN and CDR2 SYGVQD (reference sequence). CDR3 in DNA: TGCGCCAGCAGTGAGTCTGTAGGACAGTTCACCGGGGAGCTGTTTTTT. The encoded protein is CASSESVGQFTGELFF.

This chain uses TRBV29-1 with TRBJ2-7, with 8 bases fitting TRBD2. J lost 3 bases, V lost 1 base, and 5 bases had no gene match. CDR3 length: 14 amino acids. CDR1 SQVTM and CDR2 ANQGSEA come from the germline V gene. CDR3 in DNA: TGCAGCGTTGAAGGGCGCGGGGGGCTCTACGAGCAGTACTTC. Encoded protein: CSVEGRGGLYEQYF.

J is TRBJ2-5 and V is TRBV2; D is uncertain. With 1 base removed from V and 5 bases from J, the gap between germline ends came to 17 bases. Germline V gene sequence: CDR1 SNHLY, CDR2 FYNNEI. There are 16 residues in the CDR3. In DNA form, the CDR3 reads TGTGCCAGCAGTGAAGGAGAGAGGCAGCCCGAGGAGACCCAGTACTTC. As protein: CASSEGERQPEETQYF.

This chain uses TRBV24-1 with TRBJ2-3; 8 nucleotides line up with TRBD2. J lost 5 bases, V lost 3 bases, and 12 bases had no gene match. Germline V gives CDR1 KGHDR, CDR2 SFDVKD. CDR3 length: 17 residues. DNA for the CDR3: TGTGCCACCAGTGATACTACAACTAGCGGTGAAATAGATACGCAGTATTTT. Encoded protein: CATSDTTTSGEIDTQYF.

The V and J genes are TRBV5-6 and TRBJ1-3, with 9 bases aligning to TRBD1. Germline V CDR1 and CDR2: SGHDT, YYEEEE. The CDR3 length is 15 residues. V lost 4 bases to trimming and J lost 4 bases; unmatched junction nucleotides: 6. The CDR3 DNA follows: TGTGCCAGCAGCCTGGGACAGGGAGTAGGAAACACCATATATTTT. It codes for CASSLGQGVGNTIYF.

The rearrangement uses TRBV7-9 and TRBJ1-6; 10 bases agree with TRBD1. This CDR3 is 16 amino acids long. From germline, CDR1 is SEHNR and CDR2 FQNEAQ (reference sequence). V was clipped by 4 bases and J by 7 bases; unmatched bases: 7. The CDR3 is CASSYRTGGINSPLHF. The CDR3 coding sequence is TGTGCCAGCAGCTACCGGACAGGGGGAATCAATTCACCCCTCCACTTT.

V gene TRBV30 combines with J gene TRBJ1-2, with a possible D match to TRBD1 (5 bases). With 3 bases removed from V and 0 bases from J, the gap between germline ends came to 5 bases. Germline assignment: CDR1 GTSNPN and CDR2 SVGIG (reference sequence). This CDR3 spans 12 amino acids. The CDR3 nucleotides are TGTGCCTGGAGGGACACTAACTATGGCTACACCTTC. It encodes CAWRDTNYGYTF.

This clone came up once. CDR3 sequence (DNA): TGTGCCAGCAGCGTATCCCCTATGCGGGGACAGGACGAGCAGTACTTC. This codes for CASSVSPMRGQDEQYF. The chain combines TRBV9 with TRBJ2-7; 8 bases agree with TRBD1. The CDR3 totals 16 residues. Germline trimming cut 1 base from V and 5 bases from J; bases unmatched to any gene: 11. Germline assignment: CDR1 SGDLS and CDR2 YYNGEE.

The rearrangement links TRBV11-3 to TRBJ2-7; TRBD1 aligns across 9 bases. The V and J ends lost 4 bases and 5 bases, in that order; junction bases with no gene match: 6. The CDR3 consists of 14 residues. Germline CDR1 SGHNT, CDR2 YENEEA. The CDR3 coding sequence is TGTGCCAGCAGCTCGCCGGGACAGGGAAACGAGCAGTACTTC. As protein: CASSSPGQGNEQYF.

J is TRBJ1-1 and V is TRBV11-2; the D gene is possibly TRBD1 (5 bases). The CDR3 contains 13 residues. The germline V gene encodes CDR1 SGHAT and CDR2 FQNNGV. V lost 4 bases, J lost 7 bases, and 13 bases lay in between. The CDR3 sequence is CASSSTKDNEAFF. The CDR3 DNA sequence: TGTGCCAGCAGCTCTACAAAGGACAATGAAGCTTTCTTT. The full variable domain, its missing parts supplied by reference TRBV11-2 and TRBJ1-1, is EAGVAQSPRYKIIEKRQSVAFWCNPISGHATLYWYQQILGQGPKLLIQFQNNGVVDDSQLPKDRFSAERLKGVDSTLKIQPAKLEDSAVYLCASSSTKDNEAFFGQGTRLTVV.

The chain uses TRBV5-5 and TRBJ2-7; D possibly corresponds to TRBD1 (5 bases). Germline V gene data show CDR1 as SGHKS and CDR2 as YYEKEE (reference sequence). The CDR3 is made up of 14 amino acids. V was cut by 0 bases and J by 2 bases, with 9 bases left in between. The CDR3 protein is CASSLEGVAYEQYF. CDR3 DNA sequence: TGTGCCAGCAGCTTGGAAGGGGTAGCCTACGAGCAGTACTTC.